Shown below are 19 T cell receptor beta chains from a single sample sequenced in a study of T cell responses to AZD1222 COVID-19 vaccine. Here immunoSEQ multiplex PCR was the method, and the copy in TCRdb shows in-frame clones only, minus some. The table includes 180,000 or so clones, about 90% detected once. This sample comprised peripheral blood, obtained 28 days after the second AZD1222 dose. These receptors all come from an adult who received the AZD1222 COVID-19 vaccine.

The chain joins TRBV7-2 to TRBJ2-2; 7 positions agree with TRBD1. Germline values: CDR1 SGHTA, CDR2 FQGNSA. V was clipped by 5 bases and J by 4 bases; unmatched bases: 7. The CDR3 loop spans 15 amino acids. The CDR3 DNA reads TGTGCCAGCAGCCGTGGGACAGCCGGCACCGGGGAGCTGTTTTTT. Its protein product is CASSRGTAGTGELFF.

The chain has TRBV2 and TRBJ1-1, with no clear D. The CDR3 is made up of 15 amino acids. V lost 3 bases and J 5 bases, leaving 16 bases between the germline ends. The V gene's germline CDR1 is SNHLY and CDR2 FYNNEI. The CDR3 DNA sequence: TGTGCCAGCAGTGAGGGCTGGGAAGTCCGAACTGAAGCTTTCTTT. Translation gives CASSEGWEVRTEAFF.

The chain employs TRBV5-1 and TRBJ1-4; 7 bases map to TRBD1. Germline V CDR1 and CDR2: SGHRS, YFSETQ. The CDR3 has 15 residues. The V and J ends lost 4 bases and 5 bases, in that order; junction bases with no gene match: 8. CDR3 in amino acids: CASSVAGTDNEKLFF. CDR3 in DNA: TGCGCCAGCAGCGTCGCCGGGACAGACAATGAAAAACTGTTTTTT. Using reference TRBV5-1 and TRBJ1-4 for the parts outside the CDR3, the full variable domain is KAGVTQTPRYLIKTRGQQVTLSCSPISGHRSVSWYQQTPGQGLQFLFEYFSETQRNKGNFPGRFSGRQFSNSRSEMNVSTLELGDSALYLCASSVAGTDNEKLFFGSGTQLSVL.

J is TRBJ2-1 and V is TRBV4-3; possible D gene TRBD2, 5 bases. This CDR3 comprises 14 residues. Germline CDR1 is LGHNA and CDR2 is YSLEER. The V and J ends lost 2 bases and 8 bases respectively, with 13 bases between them. CDR3 in amino acids: CASSQHYFGDEQFF. CDR3 sequence (DNA): TGCGCCAGCAGCCAACACTACTTCGGGGATGAGCAGTTCTTC.

J is TRBJ1-1 and V is TRBV9; TRBD1 is a possible D gene (6 bases). Trimming removed 3 bases from V and 1 base from J, with 13 bases in between. Per germline, CDR1 SGDLS and CDR2 YYNGEE. The CDR3 has 15 amino acids. In nucleotides, the CDR3 is TGTGCCAGCAGCGCGGCCTCGACAGGGAACACTGAAGCTTTCTTT. Protein: CASSAASTGNTEAFF.

The V call is TRBV5-1, the J call TRBJ1-4; D is undetermined. The length of the CDR3 is 13 residues. CDR1 SGHRS and CDR2 YFSETQ come from the germline V gene. The V and J ends lost 4 bases and 7 bases respectively, with 11 bases between them. For the CDR3, the DNA is TGCGCCAGCAGCATAGGGCCTGCTGAAAAACTGTTTTTT. Its protein product is CASSIGPAEKLFF.

The rearrangement links TRBV21-1 to TRBJ1-1; TRBD1 is the table's D call and was not checked against the DNA. TRBV21-1 is deemed a pseudogene. The CDR3 length is 14 residues. CDR3 DNA sequence: TGTGCCAATGCAGGCAGCACAATGAACACTGAAGCTTTCTTT. Translating it yields CANAGSTMNTEAFF.

The chain links TRBV11-2 to TRBJ1-2, with TRBD1 matching 7 bases. The ends lost 4 bases at V and 3 bases at J; junction bases unmatched: 2. Germline V gene lookup returns CDR1 SGHAT and CDR2 FQNNGV. The CDR3 extends over 13 amino acids. The CDR3 DNA reads as TGTGCCAGCAGCTCACAGGGGTACTATGGCTACACCTTC. Translation: CASSSQGYYGYTF. The full variable domain, its missing parts supplied by reference TRBV11-2 and TRBJ1-2, is EAGVAQSPRYKIIEKRQSVAFWCNPISGHATLYWYQQILGQGPKLLIQFQNNGVVDDSQLPKDRFSAERLKGVDSTLKIQPAKLEDSAVYLCASSSQGYYGYTFGSGTRLTVV.

V and J are TRBV5-1 and TRBJ1-2; 10 positions match TRBD1. This CDR3 comprises 14 residues. The ends lost 4 bases at V and 3 bases at J; junction bases unmatched: 3. Germline values: CDR1 SGHRS, CDR2 YFSETQ. The CDR3: CASSTGQGDYGYTF. The CDR3 nucleotides read TGCGCCAGCAGCACCGGACAGGGGGACTATGGCTACACCTTC.

The CDR3 sequence is CASRSVAGGPYEQYF. As DNA, the CDR3 is TGTGCCAGCAGGTCCGTAGCGGGAGGGCCTTACGAGCAGTACTTC. This chain connects TRBV7-9 to TRBJ2-7, with 11 bases identical to TRBD2. Germline V CDR1 and CDR2: SEHNR, FQNEAQ (reference sequence). This CDR3 is 15 amino acids long. J lost 4 bases, V lost 6 bases, and 8 bases had no gene match.

The V gene is TRBV21-1, the J gene TRBJ1-1; whether TRBD1, the table's D call, matches the DNA was not checked. TRBV21-1 is annotated as a pseudogene. The CDR3 length is 15 residues. The CDR3, as DNA: TGTGCCAGCAGCCGACCGGACAGACCTTTGTTTGAAGCTTTCTTT. Protein product: CASSRPDRPLFEAFF.

The chain links TRBV4-2 to TRBJ2-1; 14 nucleotides match TRBD2. J was trimmed by 7 bases and V by 0 bases; bases with no gene match: 2. The CDR3 totals 16 residues. Germline lookup yields CDR1 LGHNA and CDR2 YNFKEQ. The CDR3 nucleotides read TGTGCCAGCAGCCAAGAGGGGACTAGCGGGGGAAATGAGCAGTTCTTC. Its protein is CASSQEGTSGGNEQFF.

The J gene is TRBJ1-2, the V gene TRBV21-1; the D call in the table, TRBD1, was not verified against the DNA. TRBV21-1 is termed a pseudogene. The length of the CDR3 is 14 residues. CDR3 in amino acids: CASSSTYRGYGYTF. The CDR3 DNA follows: TGTGCCAGCAGCTCTACCTACAGGGGCTATGGCTACACCTTC.

The gene calls are TRBV11-2 and TRBJ2-7; D perhaps matches TRBD2 (6 bases). The CDR3 contains 15 residues. V dropped 5 bases and J dropped 3 bases, with 17 bases sitting between them. Germline V lookup: CDR1 SGHAT, CDR2 FQNNGV. The CDR3 reads CASSPIRGNRYEQYF. The CDR3 DNA follows: TGTGCCAGCAGCCCCATTCGGGGGAACCGCTACGAGCAGTACTTC.

Note on this clone: A junction end diverges from the germline sequence, so it may reflect a read error. The chain has TRBV6-2 or TRBV6-3 and TRBJ2-7; D gene uncertain. Germline CDR1 is MNHEY and CDR2 is SVGEGT. This CDR3 is built from 12 residues. CDR3 coding DNA: TGTGCCACCAGTCATCCGTTCCTCGAGCAGTACTTC. Protein product: CATSHPFLEQYF.

This chain uses TRBV6-4 with TRBJ1-6; 10 positions agree with TRBD1. The CDR3 has 16 residues. From germline, CDR1 is MRHNA and CDR2 SNTAGT. V shed 7 bases and J 6 bases; nucleotides not matched to a gene: 9. CDR3 sequence (DNA): TGTGCCAGCACCTCCCCCCGGACAGGGGGTAATTCACCCCTCCACTTT. Translated, it gives CASTSPRTGGNSPLHF.

This chain links TRBV6-1 with TRBJ1-2; maybe TRBD1 (6 bases). This CDR3 has 15 residues. The germline V and J ends were trimmed by 1 base and 5 bases, with 14 bases remaining between them. CDR1 and CDR2 from the germline V gene are MNHNS and SASEGT. The DNA for the CDR3 is TGTGCCAGCAGTGAAGGGGCAGGGGAATTTTATGGCTACACCTTC. It encodes CASSEGAGEFYGYTF.

The chain combines TRBV28 with TRBJ2-7, with TRBD1 matching over 9 bases. The CDR3 covers 17 residues. The V and J ends lost 4 bases and 0 bases, in that order; junction bases with no gene match: 10. The germline V gene encodes CDR1 MDHEN and CDR2 SYDVKM. The CDR3 DNA is TGTGCCAGCAGTTCGCCCCCCGGGACAGGGAGCTCCTACGAGCAGTACTTC. Translation: CASSSPPGTGSSYEQYF.

The chain carries TRBV7-2 and TRBJ2-1; tentative D call: TRBD2 (7 bases). V was clipped by 6 bases and J by 0 bases, with 18 bases between them. Germline CDR1 SGHTA, CDR2 FQGNSA. CDR3 length: 17 residues. The CDR3 DNA follows: TGTGCCAGCAGGCGTATGAGGGGGGGGAGCTCCTACAATGAGCAGTTCTTC. Amino acids: CASRRMRGGSSYNEQFF.